A selection of T cell receptor beta chains follows, all from one sample in a study of T-cell reconstitution after alpha-beta-depleted transplantation in children. TCRdb ran MiXCR on the PCR reads and lists one entry per CDR3 protein. The sample records a few hundred thousand distinct CDR3 sequences, 10% being singletons. Sequences were derived from PBMCs from the stem cell graft donor, sampled from the stem cell graft. Source of these receptors: a human donor who donated a stem cell graft to a child with acute lymphoblastic leukemia. CDR3s include the opening cysteine and the closing phenylalanine or tryptophan. D genes are given only for firm matches. Clone size is stated in some rows and not others, as once, few, many or a class when expanded.

J gene	V gene	clone size	D gene	CDR3 protein	CDR3 DNA
TRBJ1-2	TRBV7-9	many	.	CASSLAGAYGYTF	TGTGCCAGCAGTTTAGCTGGGGCTTATGGCTACACCTTC
TRBJ2-5	TRBV12-3/TRBV12-4	few	.	CAEGETQYF	TGTGCCGAAGGAGAGACCCAGTACTTC
TRBJ2-7	TRBV29-1	.	.	CSVEKTGDYEHYF	TGCAGCGTTGAAAAGACAGGGGACTACGAGCACTACTTC
TRBJ1-1	TRBV28	.	.	CASSLGIVGSEAFF	TGTGCCAGCAGTTTAGGGATCGTGGGATCTGAAGCTTTCTTT
TRBJ1-2	TRBV5-1	many	.	CASSLAGYGYTF	TGCGCCAGCAGCTTGGCCGGCTATGGCTACACCTTC
TRBJ2-3	TRBV20-1	few	TRBD2	CSAEGLVRTDTQYF	TGCAGTGCCGAAGGACTAGTCCGCACAGATACGCAGTATTTT
TRBJ1-1	TRBV7-2	few	.	CASSLGRGLGSTEAFF	TGTGCCAGCAGCTTAGGTCGAGGGCTGGGGAGCACTGAAGCTTTCTTT
TRBJ2-1	TRBV12-3/TRBV12-4	.	TRBD2	CASSERGLAGGLNEQFF	TGTGCCAGCAGTGAGCGAGGACTAGCGGGAGGTTTAAATGAGCAGTTCTTC
TRBJ2-3	TRBV9	.	TRBD1	CASSPRQGKDTQYF	TGTGCCAGCAGCCCCAGACAGGGAAAAGATACGCAGTATTTT
TRBJ1-3	TRBV7-2	.	.	CASSSSLPGNTIYF	TGTGCCAGCAGCTCCTCTCTCCCTGGAAACACCATATATTTT
TRBJ2-7	TRBV7-9	.	TRBD1	CASSSTGATYEQYF	TGTGCCAGCAGCTCGACAGGGGCGACCTACGAGCAGTACTTC
TRBJ2-6	TRBV4-3	few	.	CASSQDGFRTSGANVLTF	TGCGCCAGCAGCCAAGATGGTTTCCGCACCTCTGGGGCCAACGTCCTGACTTTC
TRBJ1-2	TRBV4-1	.	TRBD1	CASSQDHKTGNYGYTF	TGCGCCAGCAGCCAAGACCACAAGACAGGGAACTATGGCTACACCTTC
TRBJ1-2	TRBV28	few	TRBD1	CASSKQGAYGYTF	TGTGCCAGCAGTAAACAGGGGGCCTATGGCTACACCTTC
TRBJ2-5	TRBV12-3/TRBV12-4	many	TRBD2	CASSDRGLAGVGETQYF	TGTGCCAGCAGTGACCGAGGACTAGCGGGAGTGGGAGAGACCCAGTACTTC
TRBJ2-3	TRBV10-2	few	TRBD2	CASLKKREGWADTQYF	TGCGCCAGCCTAAAGAAGCGGGAGGGGTGGGCAGATACGCAGTATTTT
TRBJ2-7	TRBV20-1	few	TRBD1	CSARDRGPYEQYF	TGCAGTGCTAGGGACAGGGGCCCCTACGAGCAGTACTTC
TRBJ1-3	TRBV5-1	.	TRBD1	CASSLGTGTGHSGNTIYF	TGCGCCAGCAGCCTGGGAACCGGGACAGGGCACTCTGGAAACACCATATATTTT
TRBJ2-2	TRBV7-9	.	.	CASSSFGTENTGELFF	TGTGCCAGCAGCTCGTTCGGGACCGAGAACACCGGGGAGCTGTTTTTT
TRBJ2-7	TRBV10-3	many	.	CAISDLDMGYSYEQYF	TGTGCCATCAGTGATCTCGACATGGGGTACTCCTACGAGCAGTACTTC
TRBJ2-7	TRBV11-1	.	TRBD2	CASSSPTTLAGHPYEQYF	TGTGCCAGCAGCTCTCCTACTACACTAGCGGGACACCCCTACGAGCAGTACTTC
TRBJ1-1	TRBV20-1	many	.	CSASRGGAFF	TGCAGTGCTAGTAGGGGCGGAGCTTTCTTT
TRBJ2-1	TRBV15	few	TRBD2	CATSGTSTHNEQFF	TGTGCCACCAGCGGGACTAGCACCCACAATGAGCAGTTCTTC
TRBJ2-7	TRBV4-2	.	TRBD1	CASSQDGQGGSHF	TGTGCCAGCAGCCAAGACGGACAGGGTGGTTCTCACTTC